Listed here are 13 T cell receptor beta chains from one sample, sequenced in a study of spatial heterogeneity in lung cancer. As to time point: sample taken at primary tumor resection. From the 5' RACE reads, TCRdb called clonotypes with MiXCR, one entry per CDR3 protein. Of 5,500 to 7,000 distinct CDR3 sequences listed, approximately 13% are singletons. Sequenced material: normal lung tissue next to the tumor, taken at surgery. These receptors were taken from a female donor with early-stage non-small cell lung cancer.

The V and J genes are TRBV7-8 and TRBJ2-5; D possibly corresponds to TRBD1 (6 bases). Germline V gene lookup returns CDR1 SGHVS and CDR2 FQNEAQ. The ends were cut back, 0 bases at V and 3 bases at J, with 14 bases in the middle. This CDR3 region has 16 residues. CDR3 residues: CASSLADRFIKETQYF. CDR3 nucleotide sequence: TGTGCCAGCAGCTTAGCGGACAGATTTATTAAAGAGACCCAGTACTTC.

This clonotype has at least ten counts. This sequence joins TRBV4-3 and TRBJ1-1, with 7 bases identical to TRBD1. Germline V gene data show CDR1 as LGHNA and CDR2 as YSLEER. J gave up 1 base and V 4 bases, and 0 bases lay outside the gene matches. The CDR3 sequence is 13 residues long. CDR3 residues: CASSRQGNTEAFF. The CDR3 DNA sequence: TGCGCCAGCAGCCGACAGGGGAACACTGAAGCTTTCTTT.

The chain employs TRBV6-6 and TRBJ2-7, with TRBD1 identical over 7 bases. This CDR3 has 14 amino acids. The trim removed 4 bases at V and 2 bases at J, leaving 5 bases unmatched. The germline V gene has CDR1 MNHNY and CDR2 SVGAGI (reference sequence). In DNA form, the CDR3 reads TGTGCCAGCAGTTCCGCACAGGGGCCCTACGAGCAGTACGTC. It specifies CASSSAQGPYEQYV.

This clonotype was seen many times. The CDR3: CASSLGGTGVNTEAFF. DNA of the CDR3: TGTGCCAGCAGCCTAGGGGGGACAGGGGTCAACACTGAAGCTTTCTTT. The chain joins TRBV5-8 to TRBJ1-1, with 10 bases that match TRBD1. Germline assignment: CDR1 SGHTS and CDR2 YDEGEE. After removal of 4 bases from V and 2 bases from J, the junction contained 8 bases not matched to a gene. The CDR3 totals 16 residues.

The DNA of the CDR3 is TGCGCCAGCAGCCTCAGAACATCCCCCAACACTGAAGCTTTCTTT. Its translation: CASSLRTSPNTEAFF. This rearrangement joins TRBV5-1 to TRBJ1-1; D is undetermined. This CDR3 region has 15 residues. V gave up 4 bases and J gave up 2 bases, with 15 bases separating them. The germline V gene has CDR1 SGHRS and CDR2 YFSETQ. Full variable domain (rest looked up from reference TRBV5-1 and TRBJ1-1): KAGVTQTPRYLIKTRGQQVTLSCSPISGHRSVSWYQQTPGQGLQFLFEYFSETQRNKGNFPGRFSGRQFSNSRSEMNVSTLELGDSALYLCASSLRTSPNTEAFFGQGTRLTVV.

The genes are TRBV5-4 and TRBJ2-7; D possibly matches TRBD1 or TRBD2 (5 bases each). Germline V CDR1 and CDR2: SGHNT, YYREEE (reference sequence). The CDR3 length is 14 residues. Trimming removed 2 bases from V and 2 bases from J, with 11 bases in between. As DNA, the CDR3 is TGTGCCAGCAGCTTCTGGGGGAACGCCTACGAGCAGTACTTC. This gives the protein CASSFWGNAYEQYF.

This clonotype is medium-sized. The rearrangement links TRBV11-3 to TRBJ2-1; possible D gene TRBD1, 6 bases. Per germline, CDR1 SGHNT and CDR2 YENEEA. Trimming removed 5 bases from V and 2 bases from J, with 13 bases in between. This CDR3 has 15 amino acids. The CDR3 is CASSLTGLAYNEQFF. DNA for the CDR3: TGTGCCAGCAGCCTAACAGGGCTCGCCTACAATGAGCAGTTCTTC.

This clonotype was picked up many times. The chain uses TRBV7-3 and TRBJ2-5; the D gene is possibly TRBD1 (5 bases). The CDR3 length is 13 residues. V was clipped by 6 bases and J by 5 bases, with 13 bases between them. Germline values: CDR1 SGHTA, CDR2 FQGTGA. CDR3 nucleotide sequence: TGTGCCAGCAGTAGTGGGAAGGGGGAGACCCAGTACTTC. This translates into CASSSGKGETQYF.

Within the sample, this clonotype is medium-sized. The rearrangement joins TRBV11-2 to TRBJ2-1; the D gene is possibly TRBD1 (5 bases). The CDR3 sequence is 15 residues long. Germline V gene lookup returns CDR1 SGHAT and CDR2 FQNNGV. The V end lost 0 bases, the J end lost 7 bases, and 13 bases lay between the germline ends. CDR3 sequence (DNA): TGTGCCAGCAGCTTAGATGGCAGGGTCACAAATGAGCAGTTCTTC. Protein product: CASSLDGRVTNEQFF.

This clonotype was seen many times. The CDR3 DNA reads TGCGCCAGCAGCTTAGGGAGCTGGGGAGATACGCAGTATTTT. This gives the protein CASSLGSWGDTQYF. The chain joins TRBV5-1 to TRBJ2-3; possibly TRBD2 for D (5 bases). Trimming removed 2 bases at V and 5 bases at J, with 12 bases between. This CDR3 has 14 amino acids. Germline-derived CDR1 and CDR2 are SGHRS and YFSETQ.

This clonotype was detected ten times or more. This chain uses TRBV7-9 with TRBJ1-2, with TRBD1 matching 10 bases. V lost 2 bases and J lost 4; bases outside the gene matches: 7. The CDR3 is made up of 16 amino acids. Germline V gene lookup returns CDR1 SEHNR and CDR2 FQNEAQ (reference sequence). As DNA, the CDR3 is TGTGCCAGCAGCTTAAATGGGGACAGGGGTCTCTATGGCTACACCTTC. Translating gives CASSLNGDRGLYGYTF.

This clonotype was seen repeatedly, ten times or more. The V and J genes are TRBV7-2 and TRBJ2-7; D call uncertain. Germline V lookup: CDR1 SGHTA, CDR2 FQGNSA. V lost 4 bases, J lost 3 bases, and 10 bases lay in between. This CDR3 comprises 13 residues. This CDR3 reads CASSYTTIYEQYF. CDR3 DNA sequence: TGTGCCAGCAGCTACACTACCATCTACGAGCAGTACTTC.

Sample share makes this clonotype large. This rearrangement joins TRBV5-4 to TRBJ1-2, with D hard to call. This CDR3 comprises 15 residues. The germline CDR1 and CDR2 sequences are SGHNT and YYREEE (reference sequence). V gave up 1 base and J gave up 4 bases, with 14 bases separating them. DNA for the CDR3: TGTGCCAGCAGCTTGAAGTCGGTGATCCTCTATGGCTACACCTTC. Encoded protein: CASSLKSVILYGYTF.